The present TCR beta chain was sequenced within a study of blood T cell repertoires in COVID-19. Looking at the study overall: PBMCs, B-cell-depleted T cells, or T cells were the source of the cDNA or gDNA that made up the material.

The CDR3 contains 12 residues. Germline assignment: CDR1 MNHNY and CDR2 SVGAGI (reference sequence). With regard to this clone: An end of the junction differs from the germline gene, which may be a read error.

Generated by immunoSEQ multiplex PCR, the TCRdb table keeps only in-frame clones and is missing some. The table has about 94,000 clones, about 74% seen once; the top ten hold about half. This receptor was obtained from a human donor in a cohort sampled during active COVID-19. Specimen: peripheral blood. This chain links TRBV6-6 with TRBJ2-3, with D perhaps matching TRBD2 (5 bases). The chain's CDR3 is CASSSSIDTQYF. DNA of the CDR3: TGTGCCAGCAGCTCTAGCATAGATACGCAGTATTTT.